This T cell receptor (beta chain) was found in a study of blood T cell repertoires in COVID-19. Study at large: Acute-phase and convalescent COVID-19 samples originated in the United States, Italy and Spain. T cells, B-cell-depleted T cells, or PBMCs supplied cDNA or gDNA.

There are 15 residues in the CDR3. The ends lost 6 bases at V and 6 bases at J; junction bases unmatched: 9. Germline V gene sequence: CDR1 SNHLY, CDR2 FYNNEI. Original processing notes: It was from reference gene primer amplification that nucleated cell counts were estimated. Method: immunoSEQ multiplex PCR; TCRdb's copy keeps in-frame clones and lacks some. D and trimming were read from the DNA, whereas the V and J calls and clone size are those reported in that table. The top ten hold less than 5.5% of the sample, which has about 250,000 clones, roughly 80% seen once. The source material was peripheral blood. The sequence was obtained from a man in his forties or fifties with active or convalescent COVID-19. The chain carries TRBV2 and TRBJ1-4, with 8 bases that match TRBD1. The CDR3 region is CASRDPGGSYEKLFF. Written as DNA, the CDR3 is TGTGCCAGCAGGGACCCAGGGGGCAGTTATGAAAAACTGTTTTTT.